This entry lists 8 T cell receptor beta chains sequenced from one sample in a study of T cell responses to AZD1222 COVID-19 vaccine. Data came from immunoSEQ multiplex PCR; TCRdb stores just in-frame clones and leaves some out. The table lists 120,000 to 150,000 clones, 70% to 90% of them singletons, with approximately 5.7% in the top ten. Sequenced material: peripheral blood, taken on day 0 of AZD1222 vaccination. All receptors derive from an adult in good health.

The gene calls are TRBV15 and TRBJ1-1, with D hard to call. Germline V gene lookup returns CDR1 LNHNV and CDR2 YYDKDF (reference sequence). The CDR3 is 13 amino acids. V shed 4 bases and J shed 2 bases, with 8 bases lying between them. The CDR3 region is CATSTPPNTEAFF. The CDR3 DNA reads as TGTGCCACCAGCACACCGCCCAACACTGAAGCTTTCTTT.

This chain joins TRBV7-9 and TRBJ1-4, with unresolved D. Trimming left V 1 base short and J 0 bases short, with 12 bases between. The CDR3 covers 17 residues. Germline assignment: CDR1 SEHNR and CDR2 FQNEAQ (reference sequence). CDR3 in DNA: TGTGCCAGCAGCTTAGGAAAGCTCGGGACAACTAATGAAAAACTGTTTTTT. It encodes CASSLGKLGTTNEKLFF.

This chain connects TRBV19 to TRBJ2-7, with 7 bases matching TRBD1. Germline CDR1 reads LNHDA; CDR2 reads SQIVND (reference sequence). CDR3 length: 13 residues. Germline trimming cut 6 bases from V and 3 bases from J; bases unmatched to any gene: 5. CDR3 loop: CASSSGQIYEQYF. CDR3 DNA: TGTGCCAGTAGCTCGGGACAGATCTACGAGCAGTACTTC.

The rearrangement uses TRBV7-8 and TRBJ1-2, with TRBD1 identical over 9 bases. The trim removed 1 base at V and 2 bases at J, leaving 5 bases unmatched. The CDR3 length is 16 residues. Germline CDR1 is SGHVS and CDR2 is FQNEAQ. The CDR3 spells CASSLDTGQGNYGYTF. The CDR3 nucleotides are TGTGCCAGCAGCTTAGACACAGGACAGGGGAACTATGGCTACACCTTC.

CDR3 region: CSVLGGVGHNPPGYEQYF. The CDR3 DNA reads TGCAGCGTCCTTGGGGGAGTGGGACACAACCCTCCGGGGTACGAGCAGTACTTC. The rearrangement uses TRBV29-1 and TRBJ2-7; tentative D call: TRBD1 (6 bases). Germline lookup yields CDR1 SQVTM and CDR2 ANQGSEA. This CDR3 region has 18 residues. V was pared by 6 bases and J by 4 bases, with 31 bases between.

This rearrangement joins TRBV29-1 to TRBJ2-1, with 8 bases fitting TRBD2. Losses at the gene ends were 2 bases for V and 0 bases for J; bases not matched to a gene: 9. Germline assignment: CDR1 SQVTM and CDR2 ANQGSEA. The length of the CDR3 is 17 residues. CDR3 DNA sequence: TGCAGCGTTGAACCACTTGCGGGAGGCCGCTCCTACAATGAGCAGTTCTTC. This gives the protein CSVEPLAGGRSYNEQFF.

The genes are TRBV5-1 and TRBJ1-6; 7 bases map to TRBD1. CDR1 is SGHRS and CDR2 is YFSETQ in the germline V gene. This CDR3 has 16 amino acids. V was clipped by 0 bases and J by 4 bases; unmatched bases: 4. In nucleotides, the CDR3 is TGCGCCAGCAGCTTGGAGGGCAGGGGGTATAATTCACCCCTCCACTTT. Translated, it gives CASSLEGRGYNSPLHF.

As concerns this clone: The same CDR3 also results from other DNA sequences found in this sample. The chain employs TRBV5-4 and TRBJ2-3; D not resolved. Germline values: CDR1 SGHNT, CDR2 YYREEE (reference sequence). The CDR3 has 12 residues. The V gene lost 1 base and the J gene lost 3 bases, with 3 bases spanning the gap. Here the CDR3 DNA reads TGTGCCAGCAGCTTGCGGACAGATACGCAGTATTTT. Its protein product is CASSLRTDTQYF. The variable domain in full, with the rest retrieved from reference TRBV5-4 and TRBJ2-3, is ETGVTQSPTHLIKTRGQQVTLRCSSQSGHNTVSWYQQALGQGPQFIFQYYREEENGRGNFPPRFSGLQFPNYSSELNVNALELDDSALYLCASSLRTDTQYFGPGTRLTVL.